A single sample gave rise to the 27 T cell receptor beta chains below, sequenced in a study of graft-versus-host responses after intestinal transplantation (dated by TCRdb to the early 2020s). To isolate intraepithelial and lamina propria lymphocytes from graft specimens, dithiothreitol, EDTA incubations and collagenase D digestion were used. Preparation of the library involved the immunoSEQ multiplex PCR assay. As stored in TCRdb, this immuneACCESS dataset retains in-frame rearrangements with V and J assigned. A fraction of the clones does not appear; measured against another copy, unresolved V genes explain less than half of the discrepancy, and the remainder lacks a known reason. For this sample there are approximately 16,000 clones; roughly 82% appear just once. More than 5% of the sample is taken by the ten largest. Sequencing used ileum tissue, obtained 17 days after transplant. All receptors come from a human patient who received an intestinal transplant, so some T cells may come from the graft donor.

The genes are TRBV30 and TRBJ2-1; D may be TRBD2 (6 bases). CDR3 size: 19 residues. The V end was cut by 1 base, the J end by 2 bases, with 24 bases between. Germline CDR1 GTSNPN, CDR2 SVGIG (reference sequence). In DNA, the CDR3 is TGTGCCTGGAGTGGTCAGACTAGTCCCGACCCTTTTCCCTACAATGAGCAGTTCTTC. It encodes CAWSGQTSPDPFPYNEQFF. The full variable domain, its missing parts supplied by reference TRBV30 and TRBJ2-1, is SQTIHQWPATLVQPVGSPLSLECTVEGTSNPNLYWYRQAAGRGLQLLFYSVGIGQISSEVPQNLSASRPQDRQFILSSKKLLLSDSGFYLCAWSGQTSPDPFPYNEQFFGPGTRLTVL.

The gene calls are TRBV9 and TRBJ2-1; D is uncertain. V gave up 0 bases and J gave up 3 bases, with 13 bases separating them. CDR1 and CDR2 from the germline V gene are SGDLS and YYNGEE. The CDR3 extends over 16 amino acids. The CDR3 here is CASSVGGDPGYNEQFF. The CDR3, as DNA: TGTGCCAGCAGCGTAGGAGGAGACCCAGGCTACAATGAGCAGTTCTTC.

This clone appeared once. Other nucleotide sequences from this sample produce the same CDR3. The chain recombines TRBV28 with TRBJ1-3; D not certain. Germline loops: CDR1 MDHEN, CDR2 SYDVKM. Trimming took off 5 bases at V and 0 bases at J, with 8 bases between the two ends. The CDR3 has 14 residues. The CDR3 loop is CASSPGGSGNTIYF. DNA of the CDR3: TGTGCCAGCAGTCCCGGTGGCTCTGGAAACACCATATATTTT.

The rearrangement joins TRBV28 to TRBJ1-4, with 7 bases aligning to TRBD1. Germline V gene sequence: CDR1 MDHEN, CDR2 SYDVKM. The CDR3 has 17 residues. V shed 1 base, J shed 4 bases, and the junction held 9 bases outside the gene matches. This CDR3 is CASSLLAPGQSNEKLFF. The CDR3 nucleotides are TGTGCCAGCAGTTTATTGGCACCGGGACAGAGTAATGAAAAACTGTTTTTT.

This clone came up once. The chain employs TRBV27 and TRBJ2-5; TRBD2 matches at 11 bases. This CDR3 is built from 15 residues. In germline, CDR1 is MNHEY, CDR2 SMNVEV (reference sequence). V lost 6 bases to trimming and J lost 5 bases; unmatched junction nucleotides: 8. In DNA form, the CDR3 reads TGTGCCAGCAGCCACGGACTAGCGGGTGGCGAGACCCAGTACTTC. Translated, it gives CASSHGLAGGETQYF.

This clone was detected only a few times. V is TRBV6-6 and J is TRBJ2-1; possible D gene TRBD1, 6 bases. The CDR3 covers 15 residues. The V gene's germline CDR1 is MNHNY and CDR2 SVGAGI (reference sequence). V lost 6 bases and J 0 bases, leaving 12 bases between the germline ends. The CDR3 sequence: CASSLQGSSYNEQFF. CDR3 sequence (DNA): TGTGCCAGCAGCCTACAGGGAAGCTCCTACAATGAGCAGTTCTTC.

The table lists this clone with a few counts. The same CDR3 can be traced to other DNA sequences in this sample. This chain joins TRBV28 and TRBJ1-3; D ambiguous. Germline values: CDR1 MDHEN, CDR2 SYDVKM. The CDR3 spans 14 residues. Trimming removed 6 bases from V and 2 bases from J, with 11 bases in between. CDR3 sequence reads: CASSPGGAGNTIYF. CDR3 in DNA: TGTGCCAGCAGCCCAGGAGGTGCTGGAAACACCATATATTTT. The full variable domain, completed using reference TRBV28 and TRBJ1-3, is DVKVTQSSRYLVKRTGEKVFLECVQDMDHENMFWYRQDPGLGLRLIYFSYDVKMKEKGDIPEGYSVSREKKERFSLILESASTNQTSMYLCASSPGGAGNTIYFGEGSWLTVV.

The V call is TRBV27, the J call TRBJ1-5, with D possibly matching TRBD1 (5 bases). Between the trimmed V and J ends, which lost 3 bases and 6 bases, there was a span of 12 bases. The CDR3 totals 14 residues. CDR1 is MNHEY, CDR2 SMNVEV, per germline (reference sequence). The CDR3 here is CASSFGGGSQPQHF. The CDR3 nucleotides read TGTGCCAGCAGTTTTGGGGGAGGGAGTCAGCCCCAGCATTTT.

This chain links TRBV6-6 with TRBJ2-1; D is undetermined. The length of the CDR3 is 11 residues. V was trimmed by 9 bases and J by 8 bases, leaving 11 bases between them. The germline V gene has CDR1 MNHNY and CDR2 SVGAGI (reference sequence). The CDR3 loop reads CASSSVDEQFF. For the CDR3, the DNA is TGTGCCAGTTCGAGCGTAGATGAGCAGTTCTTC.

The chain couples TRBV7-9 to TRBJ1-3; no firm D call. CDR1 SEHNR and CDR2 FQNEAQ come from the germline V gene (reference sequence). The CDR3 is 14 amino acids. V dropped 0 bases and J dropped 4 bases, with 7 bases sitting between them. DNA of the CDR3: TGTGCCAGCAGCTTAGCCCCCTTGGGAAACACCATATATTTT. It yields the protein CASSLAPLGNTIYF.

This rearrangement joins TRBV28 to TRBJ2-1; 9 nucleotides match TRBD2. Germline V gene sequence: CDR1 MDHEN, CDR2 SYDVKM. The CDR3 is made up of 14 amino acids. The junction had 6 bases not matched to a gene; V was cut back by 6 bases and J by 6 bases. The DNA for the CDR3 is TGTGCCAGCAGACCCCTAGCGGGATTCAATGAGCAGTTCTTC. The encoded protein is CASRPLAGFNEQFF.

J is TRBJ2-7 and V is TRBV2; tentatively, D is TRBD1 (5 bases). The CDR3 is made up of 14 amino acids. Trimming pared 1 base from V and 0 bases from J, leaving 7 bases between. Germline CDR1 is SNHLY and CDR2 is FYNNEI. The CDR3, as DNA: TGTGCCAGCAGTGAAGGACAGATCTCCTACGAGCAGTACTTC. Protein product: CASSEGQISYEQYF.

The chain uses TRBV27 and TRBJ2-3; D not certain. The V end was cut by 10 bases, the J end by 4 bases, with 12 bases between. Germline CDR1 and CDR2: MNHEY and SMNVEV (reference sequence). The CDR3 contains 12 residues. The CDR3 nucleotides read TGTGCCACCCTCGGTGGGGCAGATACGCAGTATTTT. It yields the protein CATLGGADTQYF.

The chain is built from TRBV7-9 and TRBJ2-3; D is ambiguous. This CDR3 region has 12 residues. The germline CDR1 and CDR2 sequences are SEHNR and FQNEAQ (reference sequence). Trimming shortened V by 5 bases and J by 4 bases, and 7 bases separated the two germline ends. CDR3 in amino acids: CASSPAPDTQYF. In DNA, the CDR3 is TGTGCCAGCAGCCCCGCGCCAGATACGCAGTATTTT.

The V gene is TRBV5-6, the J gene TRBJ1-4, with a weak D call TRBD1 (6 bases). The CDR3 has 15 residues. Germline V gene sequence: CDR1 SGHDT, CDR2 YYEEEE. V was cut by 4 bases and J by 6 bases, with 16 bases left in between. This chain's CDR3 is CASSTSQGLDEKLFF. CDR3 nucleotide sequence: TGTGCCAGCAGCACATCACAGGGCCTAGATGAAAAACTGTTTTTT.

The chain uses TRBV28 and TRBJ2-1; D possibly corresponds to TRBD2 (6 bases). V was pared by 5 bases and J by 4 bases, with 18 bases between. From germline, CDR1 is MDHEN and CDR2 SYDVKM. This CDR3 has 16 residues. CDR3: CASSPGTVRVYNEQFF. The CDR3 DNA sequence: TGTGCCAGCAGTCCGGGGACTGTTCGGGTGTACAATGAGCAGTTCTTC.

The chain links TRBV18 to TRBJ2-3; D unresolved. V was shortened by 1 base and J by 6 bases, with 14 bases between the two germline ends. The CDR3 has 15 amino acids. Germline-derived CDR1 and CDR2 are KGHSH and LQKENI. Here the CDR3 reads CASSPLPTFGDTQYF. The CDR3 DNA follows: TGTGCCAGCTCACCACTGCCCACCTTTGGGGATACGCAGTATTTT.

J is TRBJ2-7 and V is TRBV7-9; 12 positions agree with TRBD2. Trimming cost V 8 bases and J 2 bases; bases outside gene matches: 4. Germline CDR1 SEHNR, CDR2 FQNEAQ (reference sequence). The CDR3 is 14 amino acids. CDR3 sequence reads: CASGRTSGAYEQYF. The CDR3 DNA follows: TGTGCCAGCGGGCGGACTAGCGGGGCCTACGAGCAGTACTTC. Supplemented by reference TRBV7-9 and TRBJ2-7, the full variable domain reads DTGVSQNPRHKITKRGQNVTFRCDPISEHNRLYWYRQTLGQGPEFLTYFQNEAQLEKSRLLSDRFSAERPKGSFSTLEIQRTEQGDSAMYLCASGRTSGAYEQYFGPGTRLTVT.

The chain joins TRBV6-1 to TRBJ2-4; D might be TRBD2 (7 bases). The CDR3 length is 16 residues. Germline CDR1 reads MNHNS; CDR2 reads SASEGT. Trimming removed 1 base from V and 6 bases from J, with 16 bases in between. The CDR3 loop is CASSEEGGGSGNIQYF. The CDR3 DNA sequence: TGTGCCAGCAGTGAAGAGGGGGGGGGCTCTGGAAACATTCAGTACTTC.

Comment on this clone: The sample carries other DNA sequences with the same CDR3. This chain links TRBV28 with TRBJ2-7; 13 nucleotides line up with TRBD2. After removal of 6 bases from V and 2 bases from J, the junction contained 4 bases not matched to a gene. This CDR3 region has 15 residues. CDR1 is MDHEN, CDR2 SYDVKM, per germline. CDR3 region: CASSPLAGGPYEQYF. CDR3 nucleotides: TGTGCCAGCAGCCCACTAGCGGGAGGGCCCTACGAGCAGTACTTC.

In its sample, this clone was seen a few times. J is TRBJ2-3 and V is TRBV1. TRBV1 is marked as a pseudogene. This CDR3 has 17 amino acids. CDR3 in DNA: TGCACCAGCAGCCAAGACAGGGGGGGCCGGCGAACAGATACGCAGTATTTT. Translating it yields CTSSQDRGGRRTDTQYF.

The chain links TRBV28 to TRBJ1-5, with unresolved D. The CDR3 runs 15 residues. The germline V and J ends were trimmed by 2 bases and 2 bases, with 10 bases remaining between them. The V gene's germline CDR1 is MDHEN and CDR2 SYDVKM. CDR3 DNA sequence: TGTGCCAGCAGTTTAGGAAGGGTGGGCAATCAGCCCCAGCATTTT. Translated, it gives CASSLGRVGNQPQHF.

The chain recombines TRBV10-1 with TRBJ2-1; D perhaps matches TRBD2 (6 bases). CDR3 length: 14 residues. Trimming removed 4 bases from V and 5 bases from J, with 12 bases in between. The germline CDR1 and CDR2 sequences are WNHNN and SYGVQD (reference sequence). Written as DNA, the CDR3 is TGCGCCAGCAGTGGGCTAGCGCCCAACAATGAGCAGTTCTTC. Translation gives CASSGLAPNNEQFF.

The chain has TRBV28 and TRBJ2-4, with D possibly matching TRBD2 (6 bases). Trimming removed 5 bases from V and 8 bases from J, with 10 bases in between. The germline V gene has CDR1 MDHEN and CDR2 SYDVKM. The CDR3 has 12 residues. The CDR3 DNA reads as TGTGCCAGCAGTCCGGACTACCACATTCAGTACTTC. It specifies CASSPDYHIQYF.

This chain uses TRBV10-2 with TRBJ2-1; 10 bases are a match to TRBD2. The V gene end was trimmed by 7 bases and the J gene end by 0 bases; junction bases not matched to a gene: 12. In germline, CDR1 is WSHSY, CDR2 SAAADI. The CDR3 extends over 18 amino acids. DNA of the CDR3: TGCGCCAGCATTGAACTAACTAGCGGGGATAGCTCCTACAATGAGCAGTTCTTC. Its protein product is CASIELTSGDSSYNEQFF.

V and J are TRBV21-1 and TRBJ2-1; TRBD1 is the table's D call and was not checked against the DNA. TRBV21-1 is recorded as a pseudogene. The CDR3 totals 15 residues. The CDR3 DNA reads as TGTGCCAGCAGCAAAGATTCCCAGGTGTTCAATGAGCAGTTCTTC. This encodes CASSKDSQVFNEQFF.

This chain uses TRBV30 with TRBJ1-1; D unresolved. This CDR3 is built from 14 residues. Germline V gene lookup returns CDR1 GTSNPN and CDR2 SVGIG (reference sequence). Trimming took off 2 bases at V and 3 bases at J, with 13 bases between the two ends. The CDR3 spells CAWSPGIGDTEAFF. The CDR3 DNA sequence: TGTGCCTGGAGTCCCGGGATTGGGGACACTGAAGCTTTCTTT.